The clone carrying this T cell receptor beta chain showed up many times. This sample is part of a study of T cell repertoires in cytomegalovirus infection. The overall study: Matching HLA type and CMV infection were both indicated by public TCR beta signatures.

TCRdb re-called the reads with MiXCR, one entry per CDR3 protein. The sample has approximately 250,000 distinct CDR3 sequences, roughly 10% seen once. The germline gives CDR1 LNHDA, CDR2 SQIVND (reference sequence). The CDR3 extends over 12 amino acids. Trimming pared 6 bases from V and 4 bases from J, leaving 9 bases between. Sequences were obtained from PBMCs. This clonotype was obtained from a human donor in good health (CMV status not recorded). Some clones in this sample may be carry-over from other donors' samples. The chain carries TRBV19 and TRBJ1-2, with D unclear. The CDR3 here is CASSPKTYGYTF. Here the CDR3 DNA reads TGTGCCAGTAGCCCTAAGACCTATGGCTACACCTTC.